What follows is one TCR beta chain and its context. Its antigen is unknown. The entry originates in a study of cytomegalovirus exposure and HLA in healthy donors. The study, taken as a whole, reports: TCR beta V segments were, for the most part, productive about 90% or about 30% of the time in an earlier analysis. As confirmed in vitro, three CMV-associated chains were specific for CMV antigens. The study labeled about 160 TCR beta chains cytomegalovirus-associated.

The primer mix had 60 Vbeta and 13 Jbeta primers. Clones were sequenced by immunoSEQ multiplex PCR, and TCRdb holds only the in-frame ones, with some missing. The top ten clones hold 2.4% of a sample with roughly 150,000 clones, 70% to 90% of them seen once. Germline V gene lookup returns CDR1 SQVTM and CDR2 ANQGSEA. Trimming removed 6 bases at V and 2 bases at J, with 13 bases between. The CDR3 runs 13 residues. The rearrangement joins TRBV29-1 to TRBJ1-1, with D unresolved. The receptor's source is a male donor in good health and CMV-seronegative. Source material: PBMCs. Here the CDR3 DNA reads TGCAGCGTAGCGTCCGGCGGAAACACTGAAGCTTTCTTT. This gives the protein CSVASGGNTEAFF.